The 21 T cell receptor beta chains presented below share a single source sample, sequenced in a study of CD8+CD57+ T cells in acquired aplastic anemia. TCR beta VDJ and CDR3 profiling used genomic DNA as template. TCRdb reanalysed the reads using MiXCR and keeps one entry per CDR3 protein. The sample holds roughly 170,000 distinct CDR3 sequences, around 50% seen once. Patients picked for sequencing had shown CD8+CD57+ cell expansion detected by flow cytometry. The material sequenced was sorted CD4+, CD8+, or CD8+CD57+ T cells (not recorded which) from PBMCs. The receptors derive from a human donor with aplastic anemia.

The genes are TRBV9 and TRBJ2-3; the match to TRBD1 covers 8 bases. The CDR3 length is 14 residues. Germline assignment: CDR1 SGDLS and CDR2 YYNGEE. Trimming took 2 bases from V and 4 from J; bases not matched to a gene: 3. CDR3 in DNA: TGTGCCAGCAGCGTCACAGGGGGGTCAGATACGCAGTATTTT. It yields the protein CASSVTGGSDTQYF.

J is TRBJ2-1 and V is TRBV6-1, with D maybe TRBD2 (5 bases). With 5 bases removed from V and 8 bases from J, the gap between germline ends came to 16 bases. The CDR3 has 14 amino acids. Germline lookup yields CDR1 MNHNS and CDR2 SASEGT. The CDR3 here is CASSQVQAGDEQFF. CDR3 DNA: TGTGCCAGCAGTCAGGTTCAGGCCGGGGATGAGCAGTTCTTC.

The rearrangement links TRBV2 to TRBJ2-7, with 8 bases lining up with TRBD1. Germline V gene sequence: CDR1 SNHLY, CDR2 FYNNEI. V dropped 6 bases and J dropped 3; count of bases not matched to a gene: 7. The CDR3 covers 14 residues. CDR3 protein: CASRFRTGSYEQYF. CDR3 nucleotide sequence: TGTGCCAGCAGATTTCGGACAGGGAGCTACGAGCAGTACTTC.

V gene TRBV10-3 combines with J gene TRBJ2-7, with D perhaps matching TRBD1 (6 bases). The CDR3 is made up of 13 amino acids. Trimming cost V 5 bases and J 11 bases, with 19 bases left between them. Germline V CDR1 and CDR2: ENHRY, SYGVKD. The CDR3 loop reads CAISSRAGEIEYF. The CDR3 region has the DNA TGTGCCATCAGTTCCAGAGCAGGGGAGATTGAGTACTTC.

The J gene is TRBJ2-7, the V gene TRBV19, with no clear D. Germline values: CDR1 LNHDA, CDR2 SQIVND (reference sequence). V dropped 3 bases and J dropped 3 bases, with 12 bases sitting between them. CDR3 size: 14 residues. The CDR3 nucleotides read TGTGCCAGTAGTATTGGTCCAGACCGCTACGAGCAGTACTTC. The encoded protein is CASSIGPDRYEQYF.

Details on this clonotype: One end of the junction fails to match germline, which may point to a read error. The V gene is TRBV6-2 or TRBV6-3, the J gene TRBJ2-1; 10 bases are a match to TRBD2. Per germline, CDR1 MNHEY and CDR2 SVGEGT. This CDR3 is 17 amino acids long. The CDR3 DNA reads TGTGCCATCAGTTATCTCGAGGGGACTAGCGCCTACAATGAGCAGTTCTTC. Its translation: CAISYLEGTSAYNEQFF.

A few counts support this clonotype. A much bigger clone sits one base away, suggesting this may be a read error. The chain links TRBV7-2 to TRBJ2-2; D call uncertain. The germline gives CDR1 SGHTA, CDR2 FQGNSA. The V gene lost 4 bases and the J gene lost 6 bases, with 3 bases spanning the gap. The CDR3 totals 11 residues. CDR3 in DNA: TGTGCCAGCAGCTACGCCGGGGAGCTGTTTTTT. This gives the protein CASSYAGELFF.

The chain uses TRBV7-9 and TRBJ2-5; D is uncertain. The J call may be in error: the DNA end matches TRBJ2-7 better. The germline CDR1 and CDR2 sequences are SEHNR and FQNEAQ (reference sequence). This CDR3 has 14 residues. CDR3 protein: CASSLEASPYEQYF. Written as DNA, the CDR3 is TGTGCCAGCAGCTTAGAGGCGAGCCCCTACGAGCAGTACTTC.

This clonotype was picked up many times. This chain joins TRBV5-6 and TRBJ1-1, with 7 bases lining up with TRBD1. The CDR3 is 14 amino acids. Germline V gene sequence: CDR1 SGHDT, CDR2 YYEEEE. V lost 3 bases to trimming and J lost 1 base; unmatched junction nucleotides: 3. CDR3: CASSWGQQNTEAFF. CDR3 nucleotide sequence: TGTGCCAGCAGCTGGGGACAGCAGAACACTGAAGCTTTCTTT.

CDR3 sequence reads: CSARPNRGADTQYF. The CDR3 DNA is TGCAGTGCTAGACCCAACAGGGGTGCAGATACGCAGTATTTT. The chain is built from TRBV20-1 and TRBJ2-3, with 7 bases matching TRBD1. CDR3 length equals 14 residues. In germline, CDR1 is DFQATT, CDR2 SNEGSKA (reference sequence). The V segment lost 2 bases and the J segment 4 bases; nucleotides outside the gene matches: 6.

The chain is built from TRBV20-1 and TRBJ2-1; D is undetermined. CDR1 is DFQATT and CDR2 is SNEGSKA in the germline V gene (reference sequence). This CDR3 spans 12 amino acids. CDR3 DNA sequence: TGCAGCGTATTGGGCTCCTACAATGAGCAGTTCTTC. It codes for CSVLGSYNEQFF.

This clonotype was seen once. The chain uses TRBV2 and TRBJ1-5; 9 bases are a match to TRBD1. The CDR3 length is 13 residues. Germline lookup yields CDR1 SNHLY and CDR2 FYNNEI. The ends lost 8 bases at V and 6 bases at J; junction bases unmatched: 5. In DNA, the CDR3 is TGTGCCAGCGCGAGGACAGGGGCTCAGCCCCAGCATTTT. It is translated as CASARTGAQPQHF. The entire variable domain, with the rest obtained from reference TRBV2 and TRBJ1-5, is as follows: EPEVTQTPSHQVTQMGQEVILRCVPISNHLYFYWYRQILGQKVEFLVSFYNNEISEKSEIFDDQFSVERPDGSNFTLKIRSTKLEDSAMYFCASARTGAQPQHFGDGTRLSIL.

This clonotype was found once. The chain couples TRBV30 to TRBJ2-5; TRBD2 matches 8 bases. The CDR3 runs 13 residues. Germline CDR1 and CDR2: GTSNPN and SVGIG (reference sequence). The trim removed 5 bases at V and 5 bases at J, leaving 7 bases unmatched. CDR3 DNA sequence: TGTGCCTGGGAAAGCGGGAGTAGGGAGACCCAGTACTTC. It encodes CAWESGSRETQYF.

The chain combines TRBV29-1 with TRBJ1-2; TRBD1 is a possible D gene (5 bases). The CDR3 is 13 amino acids. The germline V gene encodes CDR1 SQVTM and CDR2 ANQGSEA. Trimming left V 5 bases short and J 0 bases short, with 10 bases between. The CDR3 here is CSVFGGANYGYTF. The CDR3 nucleotides are TGCAGCGTTTTCGGGGGAGCTAACTATGGCTACACCTTC. Supplemented by reference TRBV29-1 and TRBJ1-2, the full variable domain reads SAVISQKPSRDICQRGTSLTIQCQVDSQVTMMFWYRQQPGQSLTLIATANQGSEATYESGFVIDKFPISRPNLTFSTLTVSNMSPEDSSIYLCSVFGGANYGYTFGSGTRLTVV.

This clonotype came up a few times. This rearrangement joins TRBV28 to TRBJ2-7, with D perhaps being TRBD1 or TRBD2 (6 bases each). CDR1 and CDR2 from the germline V gene are MDHEN and SYDVKM. The CDR3 loop spans 14 amino acids. V lost 7 bases and J 2 bases, leaving 15 bases between the germline ends. The CDR3: CASITSGATYEQYF. The CDR3 DNA is TGTGCCAGCATCACGTCGGGGGCGACCTACGAGCAGTACTTC.

This clonotype was seen many times. The gene calls are TRBV2 and TRBJ1-2; D is uncertain. V was cut by 8 bases and J by 0 bases, with 16 bases left in between. The germline CDR1 and CDR2 sequences are SNHLY and FYNNEI. The CDR3 extends over 15 amino acids. CDR3 sequence: CASVDFVGANYGYTF. CDR3 coding DNA: TGTGCCAGCGTAGACTTTGTCGGGGCTAACTATGGCTACACCTTC.

This clonotype counts as medium-sized. The genes are TRBV10-3 and TRBJ1-2; D perhaps matches TRBD1 (5 bases). The length of the CDR3 is 13 residues. The V gene's germline CDR1 is ENHRY and CDR2 SYGVKD. The ends were cut back, 6 bases at V and 3 bases at J, with 11 bases in the middle. The CDR3 sequence is CAIRIDSDYGYTF. CDR3 nucleotide sequence: TGTGCCATCAGAATAGACAGCGACTATGGCTACACCTTC.

This chain joins TRBV20-1 and TRBJ1-5; D is uncertain. The ends were cut back, 0 bases at V and 6 bases at J, with 12 bases in the middle. There are 14 residues in the CDR3. Germline V lookup: CDR1 DFQATT, CDR2 SNEGSKA (reference sequence). Here the CDR3 DNA reads TGCAGTGCTAGAGATGTTGGGGATGCTCAGCCCCAGCATTTT. Translated: CSARDVGDAQPQHF.

In its sample, this clonotype was seen a few times. The chain carries TRBV15 and TRBJ1-6; D may be TRBD1 (5 bases). Germline V gene lookup returns CDR1 LNHNV and CDR2 YYDKDF (reference sequence). V was pared by 1 base and J by 9 bases, with 10 bases between. The length of the CDR3 is 14 residues. CDR3 in DNA: TGTGCCACCAGCAGAGGGGGCGAGGGTTCACCCCTCCACTTT. It is translated as CATSRGGEGSPLHF.

This clonotype came up many times. The chain recombines TRBV2 with TRBJ1-5; D ambiguous. The ends were cut back, 4 bases at V and 0 bases at J, with 4 bases in the middle. CDR3 length: 13 amino acids. Looked up from germline, CDR1 is SNHLY and CDR2 is FYNNEI. The CDR3 spells CASSVNSNQPQHF. The CDR3, as DNA: TGTGCCAGCAGTGTAAATAGCAATCAGCCCCAGCATTTT.

The V call is TRBV14, the J call TRBJ2-7; TRBD1 matches 11 bases. This CDR3 region has 16 residues. CDR1 and CDR2 from the germline V gene are SGHDN and FVKESK. V lost 4 bases to trimming and J lost 3 bases; unmatched junction nucleotides: 8. The CDR3 spells CASSRTWTGGFYEQYF. CDR3 DNA sequence: TGTGCCAGCAGCCGAACCTGGACAGGGGGCTTCTACGAGCAGTACTTC.